The clone carrying this T cell receptor beta chain was recorded once. This entry belongs to a study of T cell changes during pregnancy in multiple sclerosis. Clones were read by immunoSEQ multiplex PCR, and TCRdb kept only the in-frame ones, dropping some. This table holds roughly 67,000 clones, 90% to 95% found once. V lost 4 bases to trimming and J lost 2 bases, with 15 bases between them. Germline lookup yields CDR1 LGHNA and CDR2 YSLEER. The CDR3 sequence is 16 residues long. V gene TRBV4-3 combines with J gene TRBJ1-3; D call uncertain. The material was peripheral blood, obtained in the second trimester of pregnancy. The receptor comes from a female donor with multiple sclerosis, enrolled in a pregnancy study. This chain's CDR3 is CASSLLDSVTGNTIYF. The CDR3 DNA sequence: TGCGCCAGCAGCCTATTAGATTCTGTCACTGGAAACACCATATATTTT.